This T cell receptor beta chain was profiled in a study of healthy donors' naive CD4 and CD8 T cells. Study observations and caveats: Bulk sequencing left alpha and beta chains unpaired. Most V and J genes were reportedly biased between naive CD4+ and CD8+ cells.

Naive T cells were sorted: CD4+CD8-CD45RO-CD45RA+ for CD4+, CD8+CD4-CD45RA+CD27bright for CD8+. On this clonotype: What it binds is not known.

Each TCR library used 500 ng of total RNA and a linear amplification protocol. TCRdb reprocessed the reads via MiXCR and lists one record per CDR3 protein. The table lists approximately 180,000 distinct CDR3 sequences, about 70% of them singletons, with around 2% in the top ten. The CDR3 sequence is 15 residues long. Deletions cut 6 bases from V and 6 bases from J, with 18 bases between. Looked up from germline, CDR1 is MNHEY and CDR2 is SVGEGT. The receptor comes from a pool of human donors in good health; the sample pools cells from several healthy donors. This chain connects TRBV6-2 or TRBV6-3 to TRBJ2-1, with D unresolved. Material for sequencing was naive CD4+ and CD8+ T cells sorted from blood, pooled from several donors. The CDR3 DNA sequence: TGTGCCAGCAGGTTTCGATCTCTAACTCTCAATGAGCAGTTCTTC. Translation gives CASRFRSLTLNEQFF.